Following are 8 T cell receptor beta chains from one sample sequenced in a study of regulatory T cells in long-lasting Graves disease. Documented time point: newly diagnosed GD, antithyroid drugs for less than 3 months. RNA extracted from PBMCs served as the sequencing template. Construction of the TCR beta libraries employed iRepertoire HTBI primers in conjunction with Arm-PCR of CDR3 regions. TCRdb independently ran MiXCR on the multiplex PCR reads; one entry per CDR3 protein. The sample carries about 440,000 distinct CDR3 sequences, 15% recorded once. These data are also associated with another study on T cells in Graves' hyperthyroidism and ophthalmopathy.

The sequencing used peripheral blood mononuclear cells (PBMCs), collected at new diagnosis, from a patient treated with antithyroid drugs. Every receptor here comes from a woman aged 25 to 45 with Graves disease.

Many counts were recorded for this clonotype. V is TRBV6-1 and J is TRBJ2-3; no definite D call. The CDR3 covers 15 residues. V lost 7 bases to trimming and J lost 0 bases, with 14 bases between them. Germline V CDR1 and CDR2: MNHNS, SASEGT. CDR3 DNA sequence: TGTGCCAGCACCATAGAAGGTACAAGCACAGATACGCAGTATTTT. Translation gives CASTIEGTSTDTQYF.

This clonotype has ten or more counts. The DNA for the CDR3 is TGTGCCAGCAGCCTTCCCCAGGGGAGAGGCGAGCAGTACTTC. Its protein is CASSLPQGRGEQYF. The rearrangement uses TRBV12-3 or TRBV12-4 and TRBJ2-7, with a possible D match to TRBD1 (6 bases). V dropped 6 bases and J dropped 6 bases, with 18 bases sitting between them. The CDR3 extends over 14 amino acids.

The V and J genes are TRBV11-2 and TRBJ1-4; D call uncertain. The V end was cut by 2 bases, the J end by 1 base, with 5 bases between. In germline, CDR1 is SGHAT, CDR2 FQNNGV. The CDR3 is 14 residues long. In nucleotides, the CDR3 is TGTGCCAGCAGCTTAACGGGAACTAATGAAAAACTGTTTTTT. This sequence encodes CASSLTGTNEKLFF.

The sample holds many counts of this clonotype. The chain is built from TRBV11-2 and TRBJ2-1; no firm D call. V shed 4 bases and J shed 6 bases, with 7 bases lying between them. Germline V gene lookup returns CDR1 SGHAT and CDR2 FQNNGV. The CDR3 extends over 12 amino acids. The DNA of the CDR3 is TGTGCCAGCAGCTGGAGCAGCAATGAGCAGTTCTTC. Translation gives CASSWSSNEQFF. The full variable domain, its missing parts supplied by reference TRBV11-2 and TRBJ2-1, is EAGVAQSPRYKIIEKRQSVAFWCNPISGHATLYWYQQILGQGPKLLIQFQNNGVVDDSQLPKDRFSAERLKGVDSTLKIQPAKLEDSAVYLCASSWSSNEQFFGPGTRLTVL.

This clonotype has at least ten counts. Here the CDR3 DNA reads TGCAGTGCTAGAGAGCCCGTGAGGGATGAAGCTTTCTTT. Translating gives CSAREPVRDEAFF. The rearrangement links TRBV20-1 to TRBJ1-1; D is unclear. The V gene lost 0 bases and the J gene lost 7 bases, with 12 bases spanning the gap. CDR3 length: 13 amino acids. The germline gives CDR1 DFQATT, CDR2 SNEGSKA (reference sequence).

This clonotype was seen only a few times. J is TRBJ2-1 and V is TRBV19; perhaps TRBD1 as D (6 bases). This CDR3 has 13 residues. The V gene lost 1 base and the J gene lost 9 bases, with 10 bases spanning the gap. Germline assignment: CDR1 LNHDA and CDR2 SQIVND (reference sequence). The chain's CDR3 is CASSIVPRGEQFF. The CDR3 nucleotides read TGTGCCAGTAGTATAGTTCCCAGGGGTGAGCAGTTCTTC.

In the case of this clonotype: This may arise from a read error, as a much more abundant clone is one base away. This sequence joins TRBV12-3 or TRBV12-4 and TRBJ1-1; no definite D call. This CDR3 comprises 13 residues. As DNA, the CDR3 is TGTGCCAGCAGTTCGGACCTTAACACTGAAACTTTCTTT. It encodes CASSSDLNTETFF.

This clonotype occurred many times. The gene calls are TRBV11-2 and TRBJ2-7; D may correspond to TRBD1 or TRBD2 (5 bases each). Germline V CDR1 and CDR2: SGHAT, FQNNGV. V was trimmed by 5 bases and J by 2 bases, leaving 13 bases between them. The CDR3 length is 14 residues. CDR3 sequence: CASSPAGTPYEQYF. The CDR3 DNA is TGTGCCAGCAGCCCCGCCGGGACCCCCTACGAGCAGTACTTC.